The rows below give T cell receptor beta chains drawn from one sample of a study of blood T cell repertoires in COVID-19. The repertoire was sequenced with immunoSEQ multiplex PCR; TCRdb's copy has only in-frame clones and lacks some. The sample contains about 170,000 clones, roughly 87% of which appear only once. Sequencing was performed on peripheral blood. The source is a woman in her seventies with acute or convalescent COVID-19. Both conserved end residues are part of each CDR3. Part of the rows lack a size; the others show once, few, many or a class for expanded clones.

>TRBV30|few
CAWTTSPDTQYF
>TRBV7-2|once
CASSHRTGGSFAYEQYF
>TRBV7-9|once
CASSSRTGGNSPLHF
>TRBV7-2|once
CASSLVARWSSYNEQFF
>TRBV13|.
CASSRWTSGSKGTQYF
>TRBV7-2|.
CASSRDWGTGELFF
>TRBV7-9|.
CASSLVPTGVTGELFF
>TRBV7-9|.
CASSSSGGGADNEQFF
>TRBV14|.
CASIKQGSWDTEAFF
>TRBV10-2|.
CASRQGAYEQYF
>TRBV2|.
CASTTGQAQETQYF
>TRBV7-2|.
CASSFSLIYEQYF
>TRBV9|.
CASSVGVGLAGTGELFF
>TRBV5-1|.
CASSFGNGLDNSPLHF
>TRBV3-1/TRBV3-2|.
CASSQMTGIGGGTEAFF
>TRBV11-2|once
CASSPSLGALETQYF
>TRBV3-1/TRBV3-2|.
CASSKTGAEAFF
>TRBV6-6|.
CASRQRQGAFF
>TRBV3-1/TRBV3-2|.
CASSDRDRGYNSPLHF
>TRBV28|.
CASSSGQGPHTEAFF
>TRBV7-9|.
CASSQTGVYEQYF
>TRBV7-3|.
CASSLGAAPSYEQYF
>TRBV7-9|.
CASSQGHFEGETQYF
>TRBV5-5|few
CASKTGAGTEAFF
>TRBV6-5|.
CASSRGEVNTEAFF
>TRBV29-1|.
CSVSRGQDFGAFF